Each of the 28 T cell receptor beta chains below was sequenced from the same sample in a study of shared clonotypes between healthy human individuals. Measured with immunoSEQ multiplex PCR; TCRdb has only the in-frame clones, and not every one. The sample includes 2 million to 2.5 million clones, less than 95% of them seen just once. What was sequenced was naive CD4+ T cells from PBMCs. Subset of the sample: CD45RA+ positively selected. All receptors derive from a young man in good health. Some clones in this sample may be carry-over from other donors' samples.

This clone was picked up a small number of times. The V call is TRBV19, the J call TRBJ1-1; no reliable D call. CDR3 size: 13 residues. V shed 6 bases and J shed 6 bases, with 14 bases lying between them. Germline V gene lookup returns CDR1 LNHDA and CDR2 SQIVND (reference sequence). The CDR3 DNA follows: TGTGCCAGTAGGGCGTGGGTGTCGGCTGAAGCTTTCTTT. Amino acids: CASRAWVSAEAFF.

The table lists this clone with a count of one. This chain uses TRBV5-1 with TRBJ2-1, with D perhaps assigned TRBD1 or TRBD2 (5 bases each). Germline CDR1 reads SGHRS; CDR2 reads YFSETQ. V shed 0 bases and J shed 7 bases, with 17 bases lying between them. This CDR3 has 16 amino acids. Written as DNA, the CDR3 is TGCGCCAGCAGCTTGGTTTTTGGGACCGCATCGAATGAGCAGTTCTTC. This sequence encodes CASSLVFGTASNEQFF.

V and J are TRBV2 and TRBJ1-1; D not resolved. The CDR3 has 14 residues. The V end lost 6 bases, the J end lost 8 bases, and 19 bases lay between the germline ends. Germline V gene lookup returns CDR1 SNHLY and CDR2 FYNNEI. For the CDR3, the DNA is TGTGCCAGCAGACTACAGACGGCCGTCTGGGAAGCTTTCTTT. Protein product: CASRLQTAVWEAFF.

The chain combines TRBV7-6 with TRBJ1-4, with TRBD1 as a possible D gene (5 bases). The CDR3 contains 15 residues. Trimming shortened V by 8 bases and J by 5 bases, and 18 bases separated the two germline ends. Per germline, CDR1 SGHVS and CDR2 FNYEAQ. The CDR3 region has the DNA TGTGCCAGCCTCCAAGGAATAGGGGCGAATGAAAAACTGTTTTTT. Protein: CASLQGIGANEKLFF.

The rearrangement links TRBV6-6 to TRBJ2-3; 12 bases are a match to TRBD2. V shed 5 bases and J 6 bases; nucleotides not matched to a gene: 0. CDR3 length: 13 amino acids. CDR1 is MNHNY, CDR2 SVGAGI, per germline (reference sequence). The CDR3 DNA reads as TGTGCCAGCAGTGGGACTAGCGGGGATACGCAGTATTTT. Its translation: CASSGTSGDTQYF.

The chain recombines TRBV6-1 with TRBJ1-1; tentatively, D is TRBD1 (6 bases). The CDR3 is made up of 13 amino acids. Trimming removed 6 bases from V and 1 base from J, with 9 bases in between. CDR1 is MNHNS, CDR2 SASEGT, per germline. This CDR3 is CASRRDTNTEAFF. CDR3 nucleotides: TGTGCCAGCAGGAGGGACACGAACACTGAAGCTTTCTTT.

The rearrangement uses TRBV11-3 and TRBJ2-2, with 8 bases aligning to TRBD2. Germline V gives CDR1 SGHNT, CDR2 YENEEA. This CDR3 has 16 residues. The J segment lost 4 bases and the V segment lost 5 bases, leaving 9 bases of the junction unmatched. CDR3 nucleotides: TGTGCCAGCAGCCTCGGGGGGGCAGGGAGCACCGGGGAGCTGTTTTTT. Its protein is CASSLGGAGSTGELFF.

The CDR3 here is CASTGPSNQPQHF. CDR3 nucleotides: TGTGCCAGCACAGGACCTAGCAATCAGCCCCAGCATTTT. V and J are TRBV28 and TRBJ1-5; D unclear. Germline loops: CDR1 MDHEN, CDR2 SYDVKM. With 7 bases removed from V and 0 bases from J, the gap between germline ends came to 7 bases. This CDR3 contains 13 residues.

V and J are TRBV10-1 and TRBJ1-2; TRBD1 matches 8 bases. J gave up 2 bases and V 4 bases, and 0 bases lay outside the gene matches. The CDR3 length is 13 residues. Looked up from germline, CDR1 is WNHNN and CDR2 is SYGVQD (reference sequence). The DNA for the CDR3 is TGCGCCAGCAGTGGGGACAGGAACTATGGCTACACCTTC. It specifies CASSGDRNYGYTF.

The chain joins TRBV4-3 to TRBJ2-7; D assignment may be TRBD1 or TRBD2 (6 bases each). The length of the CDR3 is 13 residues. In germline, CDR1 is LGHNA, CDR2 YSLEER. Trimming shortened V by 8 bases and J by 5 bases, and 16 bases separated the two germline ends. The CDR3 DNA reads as TGCGCCAGCTCACTGGAGGGGGGCCACGAGCAGTACTTC. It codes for CASSLEGGHEQYF.

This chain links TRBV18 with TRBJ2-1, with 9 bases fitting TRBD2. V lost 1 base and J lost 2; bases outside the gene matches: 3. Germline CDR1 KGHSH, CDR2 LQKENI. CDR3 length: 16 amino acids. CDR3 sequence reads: CASSPLAGGAYNEQFF. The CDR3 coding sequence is TGTGCCAGCTCACCACTTGCGGGAGGGGCCTACAATGAGCAGTTCTTC.

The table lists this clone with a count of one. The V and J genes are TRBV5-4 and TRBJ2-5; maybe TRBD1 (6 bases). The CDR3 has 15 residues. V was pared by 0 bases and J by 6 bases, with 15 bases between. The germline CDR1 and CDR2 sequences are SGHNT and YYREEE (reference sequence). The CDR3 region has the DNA TGTGCCAGCAGCTTGGGGGCAGGGGAGATGAAGACCCAGTACTTC. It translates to CASSLGAGEMKTQYF.

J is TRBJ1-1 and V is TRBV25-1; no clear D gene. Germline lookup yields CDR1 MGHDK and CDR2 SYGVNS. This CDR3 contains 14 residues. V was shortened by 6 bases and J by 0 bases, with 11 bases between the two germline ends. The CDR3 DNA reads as TGTGCCAGCAGGGGCCTGGCGGTGAACACTGAAGCTTTCTTT. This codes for CASRGLAVNTEAFF.

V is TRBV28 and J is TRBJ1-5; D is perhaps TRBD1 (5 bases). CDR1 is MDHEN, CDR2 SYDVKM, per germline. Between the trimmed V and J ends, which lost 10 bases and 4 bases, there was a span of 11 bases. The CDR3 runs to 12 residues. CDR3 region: CATRTPNQPQHF. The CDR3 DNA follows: TGTGCCACTCGGACACCAAATCAGCCCCAGCATTTT.

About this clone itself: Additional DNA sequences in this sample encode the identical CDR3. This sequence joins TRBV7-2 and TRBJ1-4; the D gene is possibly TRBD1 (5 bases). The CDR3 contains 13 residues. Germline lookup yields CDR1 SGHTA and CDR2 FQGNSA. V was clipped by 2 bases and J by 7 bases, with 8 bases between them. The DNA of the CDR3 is TGTGCCAGCAGCTTACGGGGGGGTGAAAAACTGTTTTTT. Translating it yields CASSLRGGEKLFF. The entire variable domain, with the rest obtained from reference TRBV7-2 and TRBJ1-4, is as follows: GAGVSQSPSNKVTEKGKDVELRCDPISGHTALYWYRQSLGQGLEFLIYFQGNSAPDKSGLPSDRFSAERTGGSVSTLTIQRTQQEDSAVYLCASSLRGGEKLFFGSGTQLSVL.

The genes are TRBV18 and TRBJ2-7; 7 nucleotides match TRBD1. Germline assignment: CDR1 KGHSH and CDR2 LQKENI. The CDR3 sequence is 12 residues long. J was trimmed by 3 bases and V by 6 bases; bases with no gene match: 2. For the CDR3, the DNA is TGTGCCAGCTCCGGGACAGTCTACGAGCAGTACTTC. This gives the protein CASSGTVYEQYF.

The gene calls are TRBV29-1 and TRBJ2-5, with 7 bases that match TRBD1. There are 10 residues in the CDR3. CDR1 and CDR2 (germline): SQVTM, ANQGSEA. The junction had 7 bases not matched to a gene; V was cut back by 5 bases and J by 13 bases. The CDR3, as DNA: TGCAGCGTTAGCCGGGACAGATCGTACTTC. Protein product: CSVSRDRSYF.

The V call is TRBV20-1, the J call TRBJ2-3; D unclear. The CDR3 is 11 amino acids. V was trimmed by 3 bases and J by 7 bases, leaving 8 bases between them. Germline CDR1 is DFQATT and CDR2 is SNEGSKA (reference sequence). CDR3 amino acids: CSARAANTQYF. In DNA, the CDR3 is TGCAGTGCTAGGGCAGCGAATACGCAGTATTTT.

As DNA, the CDR3 is TGCGCCAGCAGGGACAGGGGGCTTGGCGGGGAGCTGTTTTTT. Amino acids: CASRDRGLGGELFF. This chain joins TRBV5-1 and TRBJ2-2; TRBD1 agrees at 11 bases. The CDR3 totals 14 residues. CDR1 is SGHRS and CDR2 is YFSETQ in the germline V gene. V gave up 5 bases and J gave up 7 bases; unmatched junction bases: 4.

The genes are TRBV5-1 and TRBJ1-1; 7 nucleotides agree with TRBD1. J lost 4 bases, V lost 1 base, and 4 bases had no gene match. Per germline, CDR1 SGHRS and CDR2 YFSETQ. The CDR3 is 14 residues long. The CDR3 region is CASSLYAGGTEAFF. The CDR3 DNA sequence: TGCGCCAGCAGCTTGTATGCAGGGGGCACTGAAGCTTTCTTT.

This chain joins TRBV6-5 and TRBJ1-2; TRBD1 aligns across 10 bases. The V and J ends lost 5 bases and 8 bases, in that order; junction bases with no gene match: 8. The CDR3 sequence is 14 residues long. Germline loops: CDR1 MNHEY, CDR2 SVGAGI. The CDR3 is CASSTGTGVGGYTF. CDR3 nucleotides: TGTGCCAGCAGTACCGGGACAGGGGTTGGCGGCTACACCTTC.

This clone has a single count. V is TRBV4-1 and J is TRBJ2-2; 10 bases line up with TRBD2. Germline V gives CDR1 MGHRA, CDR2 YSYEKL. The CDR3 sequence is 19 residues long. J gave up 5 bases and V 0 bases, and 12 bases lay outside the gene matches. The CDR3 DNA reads TGCGCCAGCAGCCAAGATCAGGGTAGCGGGAGGTTCAGGACCGGGGAGCTGTTTTTT. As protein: CASSQDQGSGRFRTGELFF.

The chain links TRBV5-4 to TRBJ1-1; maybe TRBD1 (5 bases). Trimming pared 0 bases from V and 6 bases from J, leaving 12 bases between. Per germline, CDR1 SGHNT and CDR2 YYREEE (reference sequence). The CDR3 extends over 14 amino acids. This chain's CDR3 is CASSLGRGGPEAFF. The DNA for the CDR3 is TGTGCCAGCAGCTTGGGGCGGGGCGGGCCTGAAGCTTTCTTT.

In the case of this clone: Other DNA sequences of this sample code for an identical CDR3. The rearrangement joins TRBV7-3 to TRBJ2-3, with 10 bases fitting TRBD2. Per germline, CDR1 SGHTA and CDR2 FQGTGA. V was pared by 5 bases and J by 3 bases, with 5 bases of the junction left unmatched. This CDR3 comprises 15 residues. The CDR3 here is CASSPSGSGTDTQYF. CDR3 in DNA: TGTGCCAGCAGCCCTAGCGGGAGTGGGACAGATACGCAGTATTTT.

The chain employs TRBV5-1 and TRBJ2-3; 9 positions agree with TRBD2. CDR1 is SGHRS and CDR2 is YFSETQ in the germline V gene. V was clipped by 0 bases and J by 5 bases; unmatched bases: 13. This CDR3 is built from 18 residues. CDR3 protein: CASSLAPLTSGGGDTQYF. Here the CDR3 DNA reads TGCGCCAGCAGCTTGGCCCCCCTGACTAGCGGAGGTGGAGATACGCAGTATTTT.

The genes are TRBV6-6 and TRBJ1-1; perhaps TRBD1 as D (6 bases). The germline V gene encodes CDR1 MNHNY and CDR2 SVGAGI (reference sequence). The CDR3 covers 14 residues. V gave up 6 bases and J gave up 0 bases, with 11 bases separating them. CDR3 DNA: TGTGCCAGCAGAGACAGGCGCCTGAACACTGAAGCTTTCTTT. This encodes CASRDRRLNTEAFF.

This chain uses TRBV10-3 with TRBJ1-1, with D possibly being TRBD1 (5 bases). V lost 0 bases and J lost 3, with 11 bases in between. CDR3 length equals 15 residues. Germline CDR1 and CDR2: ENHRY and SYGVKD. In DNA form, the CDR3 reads TGTGCCATCAGTGAGTCGGGCAGGGTGGACACTGAAGCTTTCTTT. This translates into CAISESGRVDTEAFF.

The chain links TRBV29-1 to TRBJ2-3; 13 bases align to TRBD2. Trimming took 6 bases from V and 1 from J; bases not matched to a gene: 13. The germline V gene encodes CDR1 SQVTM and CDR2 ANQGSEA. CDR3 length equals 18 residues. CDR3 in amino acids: CSVQNPTSGRGGTDTQYF. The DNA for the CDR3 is TGCAGCGTCCAAAACCCCACTAGCGGGAGGGGAGGCACAGATACGCAGTATTTT.